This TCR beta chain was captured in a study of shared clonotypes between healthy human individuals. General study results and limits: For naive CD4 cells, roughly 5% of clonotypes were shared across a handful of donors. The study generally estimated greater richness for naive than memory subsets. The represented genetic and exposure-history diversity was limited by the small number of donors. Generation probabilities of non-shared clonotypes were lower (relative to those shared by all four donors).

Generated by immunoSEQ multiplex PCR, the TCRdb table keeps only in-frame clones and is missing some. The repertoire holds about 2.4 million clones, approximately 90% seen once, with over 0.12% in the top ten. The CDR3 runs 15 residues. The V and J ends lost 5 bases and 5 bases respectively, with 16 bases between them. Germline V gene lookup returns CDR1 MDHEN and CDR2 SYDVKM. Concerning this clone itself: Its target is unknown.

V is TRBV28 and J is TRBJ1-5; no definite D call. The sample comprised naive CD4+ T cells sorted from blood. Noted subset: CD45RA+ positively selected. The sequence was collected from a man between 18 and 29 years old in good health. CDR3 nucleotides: TGTGCCAGCAGTCTCCAGGTCGCGGTGGATCAGCCCCAGCATTTT. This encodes CASSLQVAVDQPQHF.